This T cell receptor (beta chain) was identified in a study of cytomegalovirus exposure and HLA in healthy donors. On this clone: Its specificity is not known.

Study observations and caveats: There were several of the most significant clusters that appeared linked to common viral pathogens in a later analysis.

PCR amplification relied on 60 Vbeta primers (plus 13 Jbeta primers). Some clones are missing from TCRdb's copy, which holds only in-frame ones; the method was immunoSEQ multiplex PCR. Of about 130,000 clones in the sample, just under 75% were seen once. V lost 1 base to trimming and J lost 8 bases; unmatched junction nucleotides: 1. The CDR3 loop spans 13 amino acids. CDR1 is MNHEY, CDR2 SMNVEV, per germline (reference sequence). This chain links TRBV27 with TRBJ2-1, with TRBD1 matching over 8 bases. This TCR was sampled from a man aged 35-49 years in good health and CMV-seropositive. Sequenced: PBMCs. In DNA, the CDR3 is TGTGCCAGCAGTTTATGGACAGGGCATGAGCAGTTCTTC. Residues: CASSLWTGHEQFF.